This T cell receptor (beta chain) originates from a study of STAT3 mutations in large granular lymphocyte leukemia. Study background: Roughly half the longitudinally sequenced T-LGLL patients had canonical STAT3 mutations. Immunosuppressive therapy was given to more than half of T-LGLL patients. Study-level findings and limits: Every T-cell large granular lymphocyte leukemia patient had at least one immunodominant TCR beta clonotype. TCR clonotype switching after therapy occurred in about 35% of the 18 patients.

The CDR3 covers 15 residues. V gave up 0 bases and J gave up 5 bases; unmatched junction bases: 6. Germline CDR1 GTSNPN, CDR2 SVGIG (reference sequence). Here immunoSEQ multiplex PCR was the method, and the copy in TCRdb shows in-frame clones only, minus some. Found here are 40,000 to 50,000 clones, about 81% of them singletons; the top ten hold 0.4% to 0.55%. Note on this clone: Antigen specificity is unknown.

The chain links TRBV30 to TRBJ2-3, with 9 bases matching TRBD2. Sequenced input: PBMCs. The sequence was collected from a human donor with T large granular lymphocyte leukemia. Some clones in this sample may be carry-over from other donors' samples. CDR3 DNA: TGTGCCTGGAGTGTACGCGGGGGGGCGGTAGATACGCAGTATTTT. Its protein product is CAWSVRGGAVDTQYF.